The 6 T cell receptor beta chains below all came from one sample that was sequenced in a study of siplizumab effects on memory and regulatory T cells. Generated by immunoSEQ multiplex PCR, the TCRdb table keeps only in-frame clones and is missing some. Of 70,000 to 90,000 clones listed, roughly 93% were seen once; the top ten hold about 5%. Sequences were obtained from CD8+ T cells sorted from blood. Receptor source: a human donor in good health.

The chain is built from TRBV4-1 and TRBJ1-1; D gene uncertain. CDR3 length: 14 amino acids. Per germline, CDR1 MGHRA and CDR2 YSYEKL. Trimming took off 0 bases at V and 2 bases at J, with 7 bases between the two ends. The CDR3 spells CASSQDFLNTEAFF. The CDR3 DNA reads TGCGCCAGCAGCCAAGATTTCCTCAACACTGAAGCTTTCTTT.

Here the CDR3 DNA reads TGCAGCGTCGCAGGGACAGGGGAGTCCTACGAGCAGTACTTC. It is translated as CSVAGTGESYEQYF. The chain recombines TRBV29-1 with TRBJ2-7, with 10 positions matching TRBD1. With V trimmed by 6 bases and J by 1 base, 6 bases remained unmatched. In germline, CDR1 is SQVTM, CDR2 ANQGSEA. The CDR3 runs to 14 residues.

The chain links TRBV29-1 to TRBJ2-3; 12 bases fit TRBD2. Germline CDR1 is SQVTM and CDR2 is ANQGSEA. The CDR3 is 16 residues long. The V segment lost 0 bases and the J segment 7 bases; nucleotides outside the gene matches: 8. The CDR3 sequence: CSVEDWASGGVNTQYF. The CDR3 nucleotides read TGCAGCGTTGAAGATTGGGCTAGCGGGGGGGTAAATACGCAGTATTTT.

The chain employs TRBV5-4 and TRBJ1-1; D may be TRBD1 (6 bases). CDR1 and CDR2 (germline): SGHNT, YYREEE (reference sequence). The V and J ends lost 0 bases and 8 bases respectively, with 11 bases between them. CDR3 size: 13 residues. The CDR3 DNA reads TGTGCCAGCAGCTTGGTGGTTGGGACAGAAGCTTTCTTT. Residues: CASSLVVGTEAFF.

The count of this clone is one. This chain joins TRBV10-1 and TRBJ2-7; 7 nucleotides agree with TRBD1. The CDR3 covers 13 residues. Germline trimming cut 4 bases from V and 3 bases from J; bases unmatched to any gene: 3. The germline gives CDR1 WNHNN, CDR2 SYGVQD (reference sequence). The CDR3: CASSGTGNYEQYF. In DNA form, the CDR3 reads TGCGCCAGCAGTGGGACAGGAAACTACGAGCAGTACTTC.

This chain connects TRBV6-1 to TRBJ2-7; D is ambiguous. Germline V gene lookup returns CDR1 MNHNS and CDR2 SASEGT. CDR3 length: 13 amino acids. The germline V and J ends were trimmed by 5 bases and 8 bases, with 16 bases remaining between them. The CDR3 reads CASSYGQGNQQYF. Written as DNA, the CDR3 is TGTGCCAGCAGTTATGGGCAAGGAAACCAGCAGTACTTC.